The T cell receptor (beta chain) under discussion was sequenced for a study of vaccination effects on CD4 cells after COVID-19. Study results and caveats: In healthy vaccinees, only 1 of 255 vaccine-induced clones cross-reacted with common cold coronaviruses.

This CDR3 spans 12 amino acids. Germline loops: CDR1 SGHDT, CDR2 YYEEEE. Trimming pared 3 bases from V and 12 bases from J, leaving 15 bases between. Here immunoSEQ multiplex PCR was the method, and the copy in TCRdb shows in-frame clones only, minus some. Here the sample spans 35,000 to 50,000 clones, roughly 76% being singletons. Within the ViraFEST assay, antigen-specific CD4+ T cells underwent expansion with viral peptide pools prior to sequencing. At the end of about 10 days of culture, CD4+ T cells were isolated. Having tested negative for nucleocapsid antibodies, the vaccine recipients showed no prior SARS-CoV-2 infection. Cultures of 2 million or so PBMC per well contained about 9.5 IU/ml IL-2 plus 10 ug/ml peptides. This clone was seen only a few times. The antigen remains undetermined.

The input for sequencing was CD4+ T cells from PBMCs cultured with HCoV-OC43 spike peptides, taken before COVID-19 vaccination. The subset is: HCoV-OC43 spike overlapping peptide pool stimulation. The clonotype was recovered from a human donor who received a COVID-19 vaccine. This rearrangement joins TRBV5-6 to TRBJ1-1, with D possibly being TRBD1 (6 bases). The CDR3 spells CASSSAGADTFF. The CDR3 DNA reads TGTGCCAGCAGCTCGGCGGGGGCAGATACTTTCTTT.